A single sample gave rise to the 13 T cell receptor beta chains below, sequenced in a study of blood T cell repertoires in COVID-19. Here immunoSEQ multiplex PCR was the method, and the copy in TCRdb shows in-frame clones only, minus some. The sample records about 180,000 clones, roughly 88% being singletons. Sequenced input: peripheral blood. All receptors come from a woman in her twenties or thirties with acute or convalescent COVID-19.

J is TRBJ2-7 and V is TRBV5-8; 8 bases align to TRBD1. Germline V CDR1 and CDR2: SGHTS, YDEGEE. The CDR3 length is 16 residues. J was trimmed by 2 bases and V by 2 bases; bases with no gene match: 9. Written as DNA, the CDR3 is TGTGCCAGCAGCTTTCCAGGGACAGGTGCCCCCTACGAGCAGTACTTC. Protein sequence: CASSFPGTGAPYEQYF.

This chain joins TRBV19 and TRBJ1-6, with 8 bases matching TRBD1. There are 14 residues in the CDR3. Trimming at V came to 10 bases and at J to 9 bases, leaving 11 bases not matched to a gene. Per the germline V gene, CDR1 is LNHDA and CDR2 is SQIVND (reference sequence). CDR3 protein: CANRPGDRISPLHF. The CDR3 DNA reads TGTGCCAATAGACCGGGGGACAGGATTTCACCCCTCCACTTT.

The chain combines TRBV28 with TRBJ1-4; D gene uncertain. The CDR3 has 13 residues. V shed 2 bases and J shed 7 bases, with 8 bases lying between them. Germline V lookup: CDR1 MDHEN, CDR2 SYDVKM. CDR3 bases: TGTGCCAGCAGTTTAGCCAGAAGTGAAAAACTGTTTTTT. This translates into CASSLARSEKLFF.

V gene TRBV5-1 combines with J gene TRBJ2-2; 14 positions match TRBD2. The V and J ends lost 0 bases and 1 base, in that order; junction bases with no gene match: 2. Germline CDR1 and CDR2: SGHRS and YFSETQ. The CDR3 is 18 residues long. The CDR3 DNA sequence: TGCGCCAGCAGCTTGGGAGGACTAGCGGGAGGGAACACCGGGGAGCTGTTTTTT. It encodes CASSLGGLAGGNTGELFF.

This rearrangement joins TRBV27 to TRBJ1-6; D uncertain. Trimming shortened V by 3 bases and J by 2 bases, and 8 bases separated the two germline ends. The germline CDR1 and CDR2 sequences are MNHEY and SMNVEV (reference sequence). The CDR3 runs to 15 residues. CDR3: CASSLAGPYNSPLHF. CDR3 sequence (DNA): TGTGCCAGCAGTTTGGCGGGCCCCTATAATTCACCCCTCCACTTT.

This chain joins TRBV21-1 and TRBJ2-3; the D call TRBD2 from the table was never checked on the DNA. TRBV21-1 is a pseudogene segment. CDR3 length: 16 amino acids. This chain's CDR3 is CARVTPEREWADTQYF. Written as DNA, the CDR3 is TGTGCCAGGGTCACCCCGGAGCGGGAGTGGGCAGATACGCAGTATTTT.

This chain joins TRBV28 and TRBJ1-3; D remains ambiguous. The ends were cut back, 6 bases at V and 0 bases at J, with 9 bases in the middle. CDR1 MDHEN and CDR2 SYDVKM come from the germline V gene. The CDR3 extends over 14 amino acids. Here the CDR3 DNA reads TGTGCCAGCAGCCCAGGCCCCTCTGGAAACACCATATATTTT. Translation gives CASSPGPSGNTIYF.

With regard to this clone: This CDR3 is also generated by other DNA sequences in the sample. The gene calls are TRBV6-1 and TRBJ1-3; D is perhaps TRBD1 (6 bases). Per the germline V gene, CDR1 is MNHNS and CDR2 is SASEGT. Trimming removed 3 bases at V and 1 base at J, with 7 bases between. This CDR3 contains 14 residues. The CDR3: CASSEQGSGNTIYF. As DNA, the CDR3 is TGTGCCAGCAGTGAGCAGGGGTCTGGAAACACCATATATTTT.

The V call is TRBV5-1, the J call TRBJ2-2; perhaps TRBD2 as D (6 bases). The germline CDR1 and CDR2 sequences are SGHRS and YFSETQ. This CDR3 comprises 14 residues. Trimming cost V 7 bases and J 2 bases, with 12 bases left between them. CDR3 DNA sequence: TGCGCCAGCCGGCGGGAAACTAACACCGGGGAGCTGTTTTTT. Protein: CASRRETNTGELFF.

The chain joins TRBV24-1 to TRBJ2-1; D is perhaps TRBD2 (5 bases). Germline V gene sequence: CDR1 KGHDR, CDR2 SFDVKD. V was cut by 0 bases and J by 7 bases, with 9 bases left in between. The CDR3 loop spans 14 amino acids. Here the CDR3 reads CATSDLRTGNEQFF. Written as DNA, the CDR3 is TGTGCCACCAGTGATTTGCGGACGGGGAATGAGCAGTTCTTC.

This CDR3 is CASSPRGNTEAFF. CDR3 sequence (DNA): TGTGCCAGCTCACCAAGGGGGAACACTGAAGCTTTCTTT. J is TRBJ1-1 and V is TRBV18; TRBD1 might be the D (5 bases). Germline V gives CDR1 KGHSH, CDR2 LQKENI. The CDR3 length is 13 residues. Trimming took 2 bases from V and 1 from J, leaving 5 bases between them.

This clone came up once. The chain joins TRBV24-1 to TRBJ2-7; D is unclear. CDR3 length: 11 amino acids. The V end was cut by 4 bases, the J end by 7 bases, with 7 bases between. Germline lookup yields CDR1 KGHDR and CDR2 SFDVKD. The CDR3 DNA is TGTGCCACCAGTGACAGTTATGAGCAGTACTTC. This codes for CATSDSYEQYF.

The V gene is TRBV18, the J gene TRBJ1-4; perhaps TRBD1 as D (5 bases). CDR1 and CDR2 (germline): KGHSH, LQKENI. The V and J ends lost 10 bases and 7 bases respectively, with 19 bases between them. The CDR3 length is 14 residues. The CDR3 is CATIPDRGSEKLFF. Written as DNA, the CDR3 is TGTGCCACCATTCCGGATCGGGGGAGTGAAAAACTGTTTTTT.